The TCR beta chain under discussion was sequenced for a study of blood T cells in healthy people across ages. Overall study results and limits: Any conclusive comparison of naive versus antigen-experienced cells was prevented by using unsorted PBMCs. Estimated diversity that came from one million T cells was considered an underestimate.

Extraction yielded at least 6 micrograms of total RNA per sample. Then a second PCR, running roughly 6 to 11 cycles, was carried out with a sample-barcoded 5' primer and a J-beta primer mix. Tags on each cDNA molecule came from a template-switch adaptor with 12 random nucleotides. TCRdb itself ran the 5' RACE reads through MiXCR, one entry per CDR3 protein. Of some 1,800,000 distinct CDR3 sequences in the sample, roughly 43% were seen once. With V trimmed by 4 bases and J by 6 bases, 5 bases remained unmatched. Looked up from germline, CDR1 is MNHEY and CDR2 is SMNVEV (reference sequence). The CDR3 has 14 amino acids. This clonotype was recorded a few times. As yet, its antigen is unknown.

The sequenced material came from blood. V and J are TRBV27 and TRBJ1-5; 8 nucleotides line up with TRBD1. The clonotype was recovered from a human donor in good health. DNA for the CDR3: TGTGCCAGCAGTTGGCAGGGGGCCACTCAGCCCCAGCATTTT. This gives the protein CASSWQGATQPQHF.